This is a list of T cell receptor beta chains from one sample in a study of cytomegalovirus exposure and HLA in healthy donors. Data came from immunoSEQ multiplex PCR; TCRdb stores just in-frame clones and leaves some out. The data hold 95,000 to 150,000 clones, with more than 60% observed a single time. The sample consisted of PBMCs. These receptors were obtained from a woman aged 40 to 55 in good health and CMV-seropositive. CDR3s include the opening cysteine and the closing phenylalanine or tryptophan. Fields, in order: CDR3 protein, CDR3 DNA, V gene, clone size, D gene, J gene. The D gene is left open where the match is weak. Only part of the rows carry a size: once, few, many, or a class if the clone is expanded.

cdr3_aa: CASSESPGTDTQYF; cdr3_nt: TGTGCCAGCAGTGAGTCCCCCGGCACAGATACGCAGTATTTT; v_call: TRBV6-4; clone_size: once; d_call: .; j_call: TRBJ2-3
cdr3_aa: CASSLDRGGNTIYF; cdr3_nt: TGTGCCAGCAGCCTGGACAGGGGTGGAAACACCATATATTTT; v_call: TRBV7-9; clone_size: .; d_call: TRBD1; j_call: TRBJ1-3
cdr3_aa: CASSQDQAAGRGEKLFF; cdr3_nt: TGCGCCAGCAGCCAAGATCAGGCGGCAGGGCGAGGTGAAAAACTGTTTTTT; v_call: TRBV4-3; clone_size: .; d_call: .; j_call: TRBJ1-4
cdr3_aa: CASSRDWGLEDEQFF; cdr3_nt: TGTGCCAGCAGCCGGGACTGGGGTCTCGAGGATGAGCAGTTCTTC; v_call: TRBV7-2; clone_size: .; d_call: .; j_call: TRBJ2-1
cdr3_aa: CATSGGAEGANVLTF; cdr3_nt: TGTGCCACCAGCGGGGGGGCGGAAGGGGCCAACGTCCTGACTTTC; v_call: TRBV15; clone_size: .; d_call: .; j_call: TRBJ2-6
cdr3_aa: CAWSGLGQGAREQFF; cdr3_nt: TGTGCCTGGAGTGGACTGGGACAGGGGGCGCGTGAGCAGTTCTTC; v_call: TRBV30; clone_size: once; d_call: TRBD1; j_call: TRBJ2-1
cdr3_aa: CASSNGQGGYQPQHF; cdr3_nt: TGTGCCAGCAGTAATGGACAGGGAGGTTATCAGCCCCAGCATTTT; v_call: TRBV6-6; clone_size: .; d_call: TRBD1; j_call: TRBJ1-5
cdr3_aa: CASSDLTSGRPNSGETQYF; cdr3_nt: TGCGCCAGCAGTGACTTGACTAGCGGGAGGCCTAATTCGGGAGAGACCCAGTACTTC; v_call: TRBV10-2; clone_size: once; d_call: TRBD2; j_call: TRBJ2-5
cdr3_aa: CASSQEGVEGNEQFF; cdr3_nt: TGTGCCAGCAGCCAAGAAGGTGTGGAGGGGAATGAGCAGTTCTTC; v_call: TRBV4-2; clone_size: .; d_call: .; j_call: TRBJ2-1
cdr3_aa: CASSYRTGDTDTQYF; cdr3_nt: TGTGCCAGCAGCTATCGGACAGGGGACACAGATACGCAGTATTTT; v_call: TRBV9; clone_size: .; d_call: TRBD1; j_call: TRBJ2-3
cdr3_aa: CASSSLWLGGDNEQFF; cdr3_nt: TGTGCCAGCAGCTCGCTCTGGCTAGGAGGGGACAATGAGCAGTTCTTC; v_call: TRBV5-6; clone_size: .; d_call: .; j_call: TRBJ2-1
cdr3_aa: CASSVRGGDEQYF; cdr3_nt: TGTGCCAGCAGTGTACGGGGCGGGGACGAGCAGTACTTC; v_call: TRBV6-4; clone_size: .; d_call: .; j_call: TRBJ2-7
cdr3_aa: CASSLTGGGYEQYF; cdr3_nt: TGTGCCAGCAGCTTAACGGGTGGGGGGTACGAGCAGTACTTC; v_call: TRBV7-3; clone_size: few; d_call: .; j_call: TRBJ2-7
cdr3_aa: CATSRDRYRGTPQSKNIQYF; cdr3_nt: TGTGCCACCAGCAGAGATCGGTACAGGGGGACACCACAATCCAAAAACATTCAGTACTTC; v_call: TRBV15; clone_size: few; d_call: TRBD1; j_call: TRBJ2-4
cdr3_aa: CASSSLGQGSGANVLTF; cdr3_nt: TGTGCCAGCAGCTCCCTTGGACAGGGGTCTGGGGCCAACGTCCTGACTTTC; v_call: TRBV5-8; clone_size: .; d_call: TRBD1; j_call: TRBJ2-6
cdr3_aa: CASRTDNNSPLHF; cdr3_nt: TGTGCCAGCAGAACAGACAATAATTCACCCCTCCACTTT; v_call: TRBV6-1; clone_size: .; d_call: .; j_call: TRBJ1-6
cdr3_aa: CASTSDRASGANVLTF; cdr3_nt: TGTGCCAGCACCTCGGACAGGGCCTCTGGGGCCAACGTCCTGACTTTC; v_call: TRBV2; clone_size: .; d_call: TRBD1; j_call: TRBJ2-6
cdr3_aa: CASSEISGSGTDTQYF; cdr3_nt: TGTGCCAGCAGTGAGATTAGCGGGAGCGGCACAGATACGCAGTATTTT; v_call: TRBV25-1; clone_size: once; d_call: TRBD2; j_call: TRBJ2-3
cdr3_aa: CASSRGQGLAYEQYF; cdr3_nt: TGTGCCAGCAGCCGCGGACAGGGGCTAGCCTACGAGCAGTACTTC; v_call: TRBV6-5; clone_size: .; d_call: TRBD1; j_call: TRBJ2-7
cdr3_aa: CASSPPAGGDYEQYF; cdr3_nt: TGTGCCAGCAGCCCGCCTGCGGGCGGAGACTACGAGCAGTACTTC; v_call: TRBV4-2; clone_size: .; d_call: .; j_call: TRBJ2-7
cdr3_aa: CASSVGGPGETQYF; cdr3_nt: TGTGCCAGCAGCGTAGGAGGGCCTGGGGAGACCCAGTACTTC; v_call: TRBV9; clone_size: .; d_call: .; j_call: TRBJ2-5
cdr3_aa: CASSLSGAGATEAFF; cdr3_nt: TGTGCCAGCAGCTTATCGGGTGCAGGGGCGACTGAAGCTTTCTTT; v_call: TRBV7-3; clone_size: .; d_call: .; j_call: TRBJ1-1
cdr3_aa: CASSVGGGDTGELFF; cdr3_nt: TGTGCCAGCAGCGTAGGTGGAGGAGACACCGGGGAGCTGTTTTTT; v_call: TRBV9; clone_size: .; d_call: .; j_call: TRBJ2-2
cdr3_aa: CASSPRGVIYSPLHF; cdr3_nt: TGTGCCAGCAGCCCCCGGGGGGTTATTTATTCACCCCTCCACTTT; v_call: TRBV6-5; clone_size: .; d_call: .; j_call: TRBJ1-6
cdr3_aa: CASRDRGWNGYTF; cdr3_nt: TGTGCCAGCAGGGACAGGGGATGGAATGGCTACACCTTC; v_call: TRBV6-5; clone_size: .; d_call: TRBD1; j_call: TRBJ1-2
cdr3_aa: CASSAWSSGNEQFF; cdr3_nt: TGTGCCAGCAGCGCCTGGTCTAGCGGGAATGAGCAGTTCTTC; v_call: TRBV5-6; clone_size: .; d_call: TRBD2; j_call: TRBJ2-1
cdr3_aa: CASSVQGGGTEAFF; cdr3_nt: TGTGCCAGCAGTGTGCAGGGAGGAGGCACTGAAGCTTTCTTT; v_call: TRBV6-4; clone_size: .; d_call: .; j_call: TRBJ1-1
cdr3_aa: CASSLEPAGGTREQFF; cdr3_nt: TGCGCCAGCAGCTTGGAGCCAGCGGGGGGCACCAGGGAGCAGTTCTTC; v_call: TRBV5-1; clone_size: .; d_call: TRBD2; j_call: TRBJ2-1
cdr3_aa: CASTPDWTSGGTDTQYF; cdr3_nt: TGTGCCAGTACTCCTGATTGGACTAGCGGGGGCACAGATACGCAGTATTTT; v_call: TRBV19; clone_size: .; d_call: TRBD2; j_call: TRBJ2-3
cdr3_aa: CATEEGTKNIQYF; cdr3_nt: TGTGCCACCGAAGAGGGTACCAAAAACATTCAGTACTTC; v_call: TRBV19; clone_size: .; d_call: .; j_call: TRBJ2-4